This T cell receptor beta chain derives from a study of cytomegalovirus exposure and HLA in healthy donors. The V end was cut by 4 bases, the J end by 2 bases, with 11 bases between. Germline V gene sequence: CDR1 MNHEY, CDR2 SVGAGI. This CDR3 is 14 amino acids long. The primer mix had 60 Vbeta and 13 Jbeta primers. Assay used: immunoSEQ multiplex PCR; TCRdb lists only in-frame clones, some missing. This sample lists around 140,000 clones; its ten largest clones have 0.96%. The specimen was PBMCs. The receptor was isolated from a male donor in good health and CMV-seronegative. V usage is TRBV6-5 and J usage is TRBJ1-1, with D hard to call. CDR3 in DNA: TGTGCCAGCAGTTTCCCAGACACCAACACTGAAGCTTTCTTT. Encoded protein: CASSFPDTNTEAFF.